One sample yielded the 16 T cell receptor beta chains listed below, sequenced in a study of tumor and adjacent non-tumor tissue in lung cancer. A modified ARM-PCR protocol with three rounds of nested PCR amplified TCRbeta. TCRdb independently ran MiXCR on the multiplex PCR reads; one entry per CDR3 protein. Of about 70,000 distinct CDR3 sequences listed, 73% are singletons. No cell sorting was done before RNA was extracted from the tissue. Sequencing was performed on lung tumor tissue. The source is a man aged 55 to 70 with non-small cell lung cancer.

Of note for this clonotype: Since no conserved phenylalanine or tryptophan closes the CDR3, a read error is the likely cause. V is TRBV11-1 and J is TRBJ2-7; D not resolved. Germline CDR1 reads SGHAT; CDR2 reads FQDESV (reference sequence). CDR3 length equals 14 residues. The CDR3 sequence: CASGLMGRNYKQYL. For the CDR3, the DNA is TGTGCCAGCGGCTTAATGGGAAGGAACTACAAGCAGTACCTC.

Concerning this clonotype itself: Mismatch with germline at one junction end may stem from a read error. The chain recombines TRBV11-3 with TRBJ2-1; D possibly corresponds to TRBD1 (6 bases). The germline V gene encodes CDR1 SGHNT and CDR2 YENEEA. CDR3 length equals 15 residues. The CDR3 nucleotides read TGTACCAGCAGCTTAGGACAGTCCCGTGGCAATGAGCAGTTCTTC. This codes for CTSSLGQSRGNEQFF.

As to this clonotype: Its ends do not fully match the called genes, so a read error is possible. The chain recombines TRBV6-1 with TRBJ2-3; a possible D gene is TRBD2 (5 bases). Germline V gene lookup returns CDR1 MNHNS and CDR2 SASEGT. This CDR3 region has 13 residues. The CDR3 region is CANSEGLRVTQYF. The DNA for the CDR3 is TGTGCCAACAGTGAAGGGTTGAGGGTTACGCAATATTTT.

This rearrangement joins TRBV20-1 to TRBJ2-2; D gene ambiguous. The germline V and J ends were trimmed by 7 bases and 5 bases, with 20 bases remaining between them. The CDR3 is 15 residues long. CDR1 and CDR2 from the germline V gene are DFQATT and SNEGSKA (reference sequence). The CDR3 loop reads CSVRKRGLGTGELFF. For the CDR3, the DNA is TGCAGTGTTAGGAAGCGTGGGCTAGGGACCGGGGAGCTGTTTTTT.

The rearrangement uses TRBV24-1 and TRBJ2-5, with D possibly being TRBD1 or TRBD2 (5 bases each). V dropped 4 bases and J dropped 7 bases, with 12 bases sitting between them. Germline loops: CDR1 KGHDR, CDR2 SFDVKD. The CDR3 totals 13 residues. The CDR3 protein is CATSDRDHGTQYF. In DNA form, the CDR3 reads TGTGCCACCAGTGACCGGGACCACGGGACCCAGTACTTC.

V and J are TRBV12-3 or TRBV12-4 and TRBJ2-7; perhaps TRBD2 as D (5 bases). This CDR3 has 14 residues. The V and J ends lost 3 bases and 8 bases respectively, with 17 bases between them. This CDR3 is CASSFLGSSHKQYF. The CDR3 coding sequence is TGTGCCAGCAGTTTTCTTGGGAGCTCCCACAAGCAGTACTTC.

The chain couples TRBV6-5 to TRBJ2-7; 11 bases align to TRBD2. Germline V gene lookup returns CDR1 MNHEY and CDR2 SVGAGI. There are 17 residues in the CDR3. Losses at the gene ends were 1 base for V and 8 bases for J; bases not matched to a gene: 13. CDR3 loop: CASSYYSPRLAGSKQYF. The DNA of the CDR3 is TGTGCCAGCAGTTACTACTCCCCACGACTAGCGGGAAGCAAGCAGTACTTC.

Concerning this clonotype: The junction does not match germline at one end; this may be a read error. In DNA form, the CDR3 reads TGCAGCGCCTCAGTAGGGCAAGCCAAAGACATTCAGTACTTC. Its protein product is CSASVGQAKDIQYF. The V gene is TRBV29-1, the J gene TRBJ2-4; D uncertain. The CDR3 is 14 residues long. Germline CDR1 reads SQVTM; CDR2 reads ANQGSEA. Full variable domain (outside the CDR3, taken from reference TRBV29-1 and TRBJ2-4): SAVISQKPSRDICQRGTSLTIQCQVDSQVTMMFWYRQQPGQSLTLIATANQGSEATYESGFVIDKFPISRPNLTFSTLTVSNMSPEDSSIYLCSASVGQAKDIQYFGAGTRLSVL.

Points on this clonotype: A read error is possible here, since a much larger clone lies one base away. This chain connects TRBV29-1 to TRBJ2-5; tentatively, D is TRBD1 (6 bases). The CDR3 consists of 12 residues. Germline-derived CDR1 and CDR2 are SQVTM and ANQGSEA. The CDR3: CSVTGSTETHYF. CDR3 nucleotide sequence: TGCAGCGTTACAGGGAGTACAGAGACCCACTACTTC.

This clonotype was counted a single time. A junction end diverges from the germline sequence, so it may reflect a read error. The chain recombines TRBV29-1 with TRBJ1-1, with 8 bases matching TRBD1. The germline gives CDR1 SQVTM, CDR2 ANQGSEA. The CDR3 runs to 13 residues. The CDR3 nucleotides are TGTCGCGGAAATACAGGGGGAGGCACTGAAGCTTTCTTT. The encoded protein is CRGNTGGGTEAFF.

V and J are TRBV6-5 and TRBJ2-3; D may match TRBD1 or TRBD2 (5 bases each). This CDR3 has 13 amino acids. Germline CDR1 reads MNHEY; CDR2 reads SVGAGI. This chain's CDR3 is CTNRRGMTDTQYF. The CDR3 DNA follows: TGTACCAACAGGCGAGGGATGACAGATACGCAGTATTTT.

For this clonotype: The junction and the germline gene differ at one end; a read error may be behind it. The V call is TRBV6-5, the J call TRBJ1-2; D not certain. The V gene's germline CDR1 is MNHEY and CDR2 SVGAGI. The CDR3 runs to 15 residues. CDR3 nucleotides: TGTGCCAGCAGTTACTCGGGCGGGAGGGCGGATGGCTGCACCTTC. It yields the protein CASSYSGGRADGCTF.

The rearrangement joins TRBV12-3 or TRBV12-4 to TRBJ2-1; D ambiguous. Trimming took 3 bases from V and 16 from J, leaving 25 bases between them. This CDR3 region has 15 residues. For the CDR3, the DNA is TGTGCCAGCAGTTTCCCTCAGCAGGACCACAATGTGCAATTCTTC. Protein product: CASSFPQQDHNVQFF.

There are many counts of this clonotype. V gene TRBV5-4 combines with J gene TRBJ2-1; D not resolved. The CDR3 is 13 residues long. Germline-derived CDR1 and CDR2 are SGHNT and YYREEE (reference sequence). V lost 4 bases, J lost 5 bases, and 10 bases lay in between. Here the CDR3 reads CASSPAPDNEQFF. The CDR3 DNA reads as TGTGCCAGCAGCCCCGCCCCAGACAATGAGCAGTTCTTC.

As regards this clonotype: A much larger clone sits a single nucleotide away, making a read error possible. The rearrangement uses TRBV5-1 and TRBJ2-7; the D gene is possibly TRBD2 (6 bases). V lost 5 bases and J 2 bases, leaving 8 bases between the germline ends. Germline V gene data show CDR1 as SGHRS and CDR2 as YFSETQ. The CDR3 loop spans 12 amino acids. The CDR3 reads CASRAGTYEQYF. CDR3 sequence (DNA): TGCGCCAGCAGGGCGGGGACCTACGAGCAGTACTTC.

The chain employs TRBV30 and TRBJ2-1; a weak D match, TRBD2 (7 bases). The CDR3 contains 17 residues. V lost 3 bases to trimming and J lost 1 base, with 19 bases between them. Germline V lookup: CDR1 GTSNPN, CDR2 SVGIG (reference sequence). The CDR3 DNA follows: TGTGCCTGGAGCCTAGGGGGGGCAAGCGGTTCCTACAATGAGCAGTTCTTC. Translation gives CAWSLGGASGSYNEQFF. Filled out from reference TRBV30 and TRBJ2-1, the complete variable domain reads SQTIHQWPATLVQPVGSPLSLECTVEGTSNPNLYWYRQAAGRGLQLLFYSVGIGQISSEVPQNLSASRPQDRQFILSSKKLLLSDSGFYLCAWSLGGASGSYNEQFFGPGTRLTVL.